This passage covers 11 T cell receptor beta chains from one sample sequenced in a study of technical replicates of blood from a handful of donors. Libraries were prepared by immunoSEQ multiplex PCR; TCRdb keeps only in-frame clonotypes and omits some of them. Of roughly 70,000 clones in the sample, around 93% were seen once. Sequences were obtained from T cells isolated from PBMCs. The origin of the receptors is a human donor in good health.

This sequence joins TRBV6-5 and TRBJ2-3; 11 nucleotides align to TRBD2. Trimming removed 5 bases from V and 3 bases from J; junction bases left unmatched: 4. This CDR3 is built from 15 residues. CDR1 is MNHEY and CDR2 is SVGAGI in the germline V gene. The CDR3 region has the DNA TGTGCCAGCAGTCGTGGACTAGCGGGTACAGATACGCAGTATTTT. Protein product: CASSRGLAGTDTQYF.

This clone was counted a single time. The V call is TRBV6-5, the J call TRBJ2-2; D is possibly TRBD2 (5 bases). The CDR3 loop spans 15 amino acids. V was shortened by 7 bases and J by 4 bases, with 16 bases between the two germline ends. Germline CDR1 MNHEY, CDR2 SVGAGI. In DNA form, the CDR3 reads TGTGCCAGCACCCCTTTTGGGGAGTTCACCGGGGAGCTGTTTTTT. This sequence encodes CASTPFGEFTGELFF.

The J gene is TRBJ1-1, the V gene TRBV6-5, with D unclear. Trimming took off 0 bases at V and 7 bases at J, with 9 bases between the two ends. Germline V gives CDR1 MNHEY, CDR2 SVGAGI. The CDR3 has 13 residues. CDR3 nucleotides: TGTGCCAGCAGTTACTCAGCCAGGTATGAAGCTTTCTTT. Its protein product is CASSYSARYEAFF.

The chain uses TRBV6-5 and TRBJ2-7, with 11 nucleotides matching TRBD1. CDR3 length equals 15 residues. Per the germline V gene, CDR1 is MNHEY and CDR2 is SVGAGI. Trimming took 5 bases from V and 6 from J; bases not matched to a gene: 9. The CDR3 DNA is TGTGCCAGCAGTCCATCGGACAGGGGGCACTTCGAGCAGTACTTC. Translated, it gives CASSPSDRGHFEQYF.

J is TRBJ1-1 and V is TRBV9, with D perhaps matching TRBD1 (5 bases). Germline V gene lookup returns CDR1 SGDLS and CDR2 YYNGEE. V lost 0 bases and J 2 bases, leaving 17 bases between the germline ends. The CDR3 is made up of 17 amino acids. The CDR3 coding sequence is TGTGCCAGCAGCGTAGTTGCGTTGGGTCAGGGCAACACTGAAGCTTTCTTT. Its translation: CASSVVALGQGNTEAFF.

The rearrangement joins TRBV9 to TRBJ2-2; D is ambiguous. Germline V gives CDR1 SGDLS, CDR2 YYNGEE. Deletions cut 0 bases from V and 2 bases from J, with 17 bases between. The CDR3 length is 18 residues. The CDR3 DNA reads as TGTGCCAGCAGCGTAGACCCCCCCCAGAGGTTAAACACCGGGGAGCTGTTTTTT. This encodes CASSVDPPQRLNTGELFF. Variable domain in full (rest from reference TRBV9 and TRBJ2-2): DSGVTQTPKHLITATGQRVTLRCSPRSGDLSVYWYQQSLDQGLQFLIQYYNGEERAKGNILERFSAQQFPDLHSELNLSSLELGDSALYFCASSVDPPQRLNTGELFFGEGSRLTVL.

The genes are TRBV7-9 and TRBJ1-1, with D possibly being TRBD1 (6 bases). Germline V gene lookup returns CDR1 SEHNR and CDR2 FQNEAQ (reference sequence). V was pared by 2 bases and J by 10 bases, with 11 bases between. The CDR3 runs 12 residues. In nucleotides, the CDR3 is TGTGCCAGCAGCTTAAGGGGGGGGTTAGCTTTCTTT. Translation gives CASSLRGGLAFF. Full variable domain (missing parts from reference TRBV7-9 and TRBJ1-1): DTGVSQNPRHKITKRGQNVTFRCDPISEHNRLYWYRQTLGQGPEFLTYFQNEAQLEKSRLLSDRFSAERPKGSFSTLEIQRTEQGDSAMYLCASSLRGGLAFFGQGTRLTVV.

The chain joins TRBV11-3 to TRBJ1-5, with D unresolved. Trimming left V 2 bases short and J 4 bases short, with 3 bases between. CDR1 and CDR2 (germline): SGHNT, YENEEA. CDR3 length equals 12 residues. CDR3 bases: TGTGCCAGCAGCTTACATAATCAGCCCCAGCATTTT. Protein: CASSLHNQPQHF.

The J gene is TRBJ1-1, the V gene TRBV7-2; possible D gene TRBD1, 6 bases. The CDR3 covers 14 residues. The V end lost 3 bases, the J end lost 1 base, and 9 bases lay between the germline ends. The germline V gene encodes CDR1 SGHTA and CDR2 FQGNSA. Written as DNA, the CDR3 is TGTGCCAGCAGCTTGGGACACCAGAACACTGAAGCTTTCTTT. The encoded protein is CASSLGHQNTEAFF. The variable domain in full, completed from reference TRBV7-2 and TRBJ1-1, reads GAGVSQSPSNKVTEKGKDVELRCDPISGHTALYWYRQSLGQGLEFLIYFQGNSAPDKSGLPSDRFSAERTGGSVSTLTIQRTQQEDSAVYLCASSLGHQNTEAFFGQGTRLTVV.

V gene TRBV23-1 combines with J gene TRBJ2-7; D not resolved. TRBV23-1 is noted as an ORF with a role that remains uncertain. The ends were cut back, 0 bases at V and 0 bases at J, with 9 bases in the middle. This CDR3 contains 15 residues. Written as DNA, the CDR3 is TGCGCCAGCAGTCAATCTATTCTCTACTCCTACGAGCAGTACTTC. This translates into CASSQSILYSYEQYF.

The V gene is TRBV5-6, the J gene TRBJ1-2, with D maybe TRBD1 (6 bases). This CDR3 region has 14 residues. V dropped 4 bases and J dropped 2 bases, with 12 bases sitting between them. CDR1 and CDR2 from the germline V gene are SGHDT and YYEEEE. The CDR3 sequence: CASSHWTANYGYTF. CDR3 sequence (DNA): TGTGCCAGCAGCCACTGGACAGCAAACTATGGCTACACCTTC.